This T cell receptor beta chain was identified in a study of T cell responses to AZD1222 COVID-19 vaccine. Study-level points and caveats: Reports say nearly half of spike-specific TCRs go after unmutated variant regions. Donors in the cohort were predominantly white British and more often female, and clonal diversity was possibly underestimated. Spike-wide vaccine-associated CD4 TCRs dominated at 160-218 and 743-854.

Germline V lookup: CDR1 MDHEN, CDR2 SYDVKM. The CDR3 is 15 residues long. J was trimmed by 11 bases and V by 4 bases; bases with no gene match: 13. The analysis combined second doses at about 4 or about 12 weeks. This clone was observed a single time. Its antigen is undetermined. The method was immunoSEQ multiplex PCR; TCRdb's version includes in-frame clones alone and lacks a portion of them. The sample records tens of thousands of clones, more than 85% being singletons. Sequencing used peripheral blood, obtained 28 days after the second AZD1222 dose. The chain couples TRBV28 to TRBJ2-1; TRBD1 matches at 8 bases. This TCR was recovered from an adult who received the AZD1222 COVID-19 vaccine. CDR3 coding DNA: TGTGCCAGCAGTTCGGACAGGGACTTCTCAGGGAAGCAGTTCTTC. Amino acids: CASSSDRDFSGKQFF.